This T cell receptor beta chain was sequenced for a study of T cell responses to AZD1222 COVID-19 vaccine. Only in-frame clones appear in the TCRdb table, and some are missing; sequencing was by immunoSEQ multiplex PCR. The sample has 110,000 or so clones, 70% to 90% seen once; the top ten hold about 3.3%. The CDR3 runs to 18 residues. Trimming shortened V by 7 bases and J by 2 bases, and 27 bases separated the two germline ends. Germline CDR1 reads LNHDA; CDR2 reads SQIVND (reference sequence). The chain joins TRBV19 to TRBJ2-7, with D perhaps TRBD1 (6 bases). The source was peripheral blood, collected 28 days after the second AZD1222 dose. This clonotype was obtained from an adult who received the AZD1222 COVID-19 vaccine. CDR3 sequence: CASIPTQSPGHGPYEQYF. The CDR3 bases are TGTGCCAGTATCCCAACCCAATCCCCGGGACACGGACCCTACGAGCAGTACTTC.